The clone carrying this T cell receptor (beta chain) was detected once. Original processing methods: Amplified reference gene primers provided the basis for estimating nucleated cell counts. The table came from immunoSEQ multiplex PCR; TCRdb's copy has only in-frame clones and leaves some out. V, J and clone size are taken as reported in that table, and D and trimming were inferred from the DNA itself. Here the sample spans around 36,000 clones, 82% being singletons. The sample belongs to a study of blood T cell repertoires in COVID-19. Study-level background: Sites across the United States, Italy and Spain contributed samples from acute and convalescent COVID-19. PBMCs, B-cell-depleted T cells, or T cells provided the cDNA or gDNA that made up the material.

Germline assignment: CDR1 WSHSY and CDR2 SAAADI. The CDR3 runs 13 residues. The V end lost 0 bases, the J end lost 8 bases, and 10 bases lay between the germline ends. The source is a man aged 80 or over with active or convalescent COVID-19. V and J are TRBV10-2 and TRBJ1-1; D gene uncertain. Sequencing used peripheral blood. The CDR3 bases are TGCGCCAGCAGTGAGTCCTCAGGTTACGAAGCTTTCTTT. Residues: CASSESSGYEAFF.